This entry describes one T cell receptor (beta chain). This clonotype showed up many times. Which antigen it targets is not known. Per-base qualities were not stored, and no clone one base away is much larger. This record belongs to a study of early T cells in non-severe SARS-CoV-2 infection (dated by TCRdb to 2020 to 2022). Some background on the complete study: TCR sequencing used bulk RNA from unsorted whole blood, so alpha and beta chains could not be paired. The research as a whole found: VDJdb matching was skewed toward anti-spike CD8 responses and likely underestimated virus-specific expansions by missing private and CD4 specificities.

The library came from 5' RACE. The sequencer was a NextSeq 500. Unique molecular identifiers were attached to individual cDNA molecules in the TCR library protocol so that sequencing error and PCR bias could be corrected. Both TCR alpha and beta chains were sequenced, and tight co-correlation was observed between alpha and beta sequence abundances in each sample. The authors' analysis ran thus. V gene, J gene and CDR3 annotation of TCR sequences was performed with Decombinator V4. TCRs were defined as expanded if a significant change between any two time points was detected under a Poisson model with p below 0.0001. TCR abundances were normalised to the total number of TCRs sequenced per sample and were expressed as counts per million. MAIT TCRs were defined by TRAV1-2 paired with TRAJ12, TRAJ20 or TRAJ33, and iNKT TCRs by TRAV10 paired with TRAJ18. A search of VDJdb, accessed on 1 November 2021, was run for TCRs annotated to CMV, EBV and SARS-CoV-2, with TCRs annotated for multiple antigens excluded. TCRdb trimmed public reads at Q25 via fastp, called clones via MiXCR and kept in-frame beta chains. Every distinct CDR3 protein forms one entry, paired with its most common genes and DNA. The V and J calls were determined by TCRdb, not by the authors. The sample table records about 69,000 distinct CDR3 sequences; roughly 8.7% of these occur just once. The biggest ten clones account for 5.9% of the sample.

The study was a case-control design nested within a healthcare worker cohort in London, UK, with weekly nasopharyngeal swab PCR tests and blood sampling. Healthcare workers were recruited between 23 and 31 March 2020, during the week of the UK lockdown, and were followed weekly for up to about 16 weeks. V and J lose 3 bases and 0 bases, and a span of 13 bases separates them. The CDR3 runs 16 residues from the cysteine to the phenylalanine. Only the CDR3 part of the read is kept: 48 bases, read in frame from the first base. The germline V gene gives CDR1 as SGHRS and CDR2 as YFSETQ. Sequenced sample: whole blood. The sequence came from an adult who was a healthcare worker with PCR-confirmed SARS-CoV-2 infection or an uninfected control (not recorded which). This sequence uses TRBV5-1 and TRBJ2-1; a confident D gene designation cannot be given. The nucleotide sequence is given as TGCGCCAGCAGCTCGAGAGCAGCCCGCTCCTACAATGAGCAGTTCTTC. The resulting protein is CASSSRAARSYNEQFF. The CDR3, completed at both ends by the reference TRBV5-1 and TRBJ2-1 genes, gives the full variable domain KAGVTQTPRYLIKTRGQQVTLSCSPISGHRSVSWYQQTPGQGLQFLFEYFSETQRNKGNFPGRFSGRQFSNSRSEMNVSTLELGDSALYLCASSSRAARSYNEQFFGPGTRLTVL.